The clone carrying this T cell receptor beta chain was observed once. Germline CDR1 reads SNHLY; CDR2 reads FYNNEI. Unmatched junction bases numbered 2, after V lost 6 bases and J lost 2 bases. The CDR3 sequence is 15 residues long. The entry originates in a study of blood T cell repertoires in COVID-19. TCRdb's copy holds only in-frame clones and misses some; the assay was immunoSEQ multiplex PCR. The repertoire holds around 220,000 clones, with 80% to 90% as singletons. The source material was peripheral blood. The sequence was obtained from a man aged 30 to 45 with active or convalescent COVID-19. The chain has TRBV2 and TRBJ2-3, with TRBD2 identical over 13 bases. The chain's CDR3 is CASRGLAGYTDTQYF. CDR3 nucleotides: TGTGCCAGCAGGGGACTAGCGGGGTACACAGATACGCAGTATTTT.